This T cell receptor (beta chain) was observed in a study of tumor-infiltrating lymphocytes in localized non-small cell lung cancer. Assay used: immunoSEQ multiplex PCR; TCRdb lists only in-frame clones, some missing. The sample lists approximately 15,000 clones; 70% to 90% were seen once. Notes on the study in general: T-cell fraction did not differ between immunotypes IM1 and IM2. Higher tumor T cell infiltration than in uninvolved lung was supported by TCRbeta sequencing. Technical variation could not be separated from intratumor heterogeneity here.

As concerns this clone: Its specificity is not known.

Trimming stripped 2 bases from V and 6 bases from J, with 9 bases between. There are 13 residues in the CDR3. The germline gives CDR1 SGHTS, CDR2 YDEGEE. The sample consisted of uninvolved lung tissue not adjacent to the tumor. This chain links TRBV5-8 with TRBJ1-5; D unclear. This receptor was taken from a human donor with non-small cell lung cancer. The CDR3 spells CASSFYLGQPQHF. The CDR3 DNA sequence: TGTGCCAGCAGCTTTTATCTGGGTCAGCCCCAGCATTTT.